This T cell receptor (beta chain) was captured in a study of cytomegalovirus exposure and HLA in healthy donors. The V gene end was trimmed by 6 bases and the J gene end by 1 base; junction bases not matched to a gene: 4. There are 14 residues in the CDR3. Germline CDR1 is WNHNN and CDR2 is SYGVQD (reference sequence). The PCR had 60 Vbeta and 13 Jbeta primers. TCRdb keeps only in-frame clones here, not all; method: immunoSEQ multiplex PCR. The repertoire holds around 130,000 clones, with approximately 69% as singletons. This sequence originates from a man aged 35 to 55 in good health and CMV-seropositive. The chain employs TRBV10-1 and TRBJ2-3; 7 bases align to TRBD2. Input material: PBMCs. As DNA, the CDR3 is TGCGCCAGCAGGCGGGAGCGACGCACAGATACGCAGTATTTT. Translated, it gives CASRRERRTDTQYF.